The T cell receptor (beta chain) under discussion was sequenced for a study of blood T cells in healthy people across ages. Combining a sample-barcoded 5' primer with a J-beta primer mix, a second PCR ran for about 6 to 11 cycles. MiXCR was run by TCRdb on the 5' RACE reads, yielding one entry per CDR3 protein. The sample includes hundreds of thousands of distinct CDR3 sequences, approximately 53% of them seen just once. The V gene's germline CDR1 is SEHNR and CDR2 FQNEAQ (reference sequence). This CDR3 has 14 residues. V lost 2 bases and J lost 3, with 11 bases in between. There were healthy Caucasian individuals from Russia, aged 6 to 90, serving as donors.

Sequenced sample: blood. The TCR was taken from a middle-aged man in good health. The V and J genes are TRBV7-9 and TRBJ2-7; D might be TRBD1 (5 bases). CDR3 sequence (DNA): TGTGCCAGCAGCTTAAGGGGTCCAGACTACGAGCAGTACTTC. Protein sequence: CASSLRGPDYEQYF.